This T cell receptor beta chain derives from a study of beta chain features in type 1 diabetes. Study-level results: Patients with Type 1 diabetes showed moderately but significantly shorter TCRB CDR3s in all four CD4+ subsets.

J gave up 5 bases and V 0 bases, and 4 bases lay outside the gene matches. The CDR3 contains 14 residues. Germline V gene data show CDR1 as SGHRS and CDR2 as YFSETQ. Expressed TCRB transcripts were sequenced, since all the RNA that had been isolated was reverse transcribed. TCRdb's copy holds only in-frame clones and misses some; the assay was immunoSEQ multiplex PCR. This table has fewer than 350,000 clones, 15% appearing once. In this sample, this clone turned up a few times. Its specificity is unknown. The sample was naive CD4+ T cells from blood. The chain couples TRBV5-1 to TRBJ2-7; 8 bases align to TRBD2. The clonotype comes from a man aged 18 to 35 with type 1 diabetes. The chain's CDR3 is CASSLGGLEDEQYF. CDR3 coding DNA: TGCGCCAGCAGCTTGGGGGGACTAGAGGACGAGCAGTACTTC.